This T cell receptor (beta chain) comes out of a study of somatic mutations in cytotoxic T cells in rheumatoid arthritis. Study background: Selected populations of V beta antibody-stained T cells underwent flow sorting at nearly 100% purity; these encompassed V beta1+ cells subjected to TCRB sequencing.

Study-wide results and caveats: The CD8+ clonality of rheumatoid arthritis patients increased with age, whereas that of healthy controls did not. The top CD8+ clone topped 20% of CD8+ cells in about an eighth of the roughly 65 patients.

Worth noting for this clone: The antigen is undetermined.

This CDR3 contains 15 residues. Trimming cost V 7 bases and J 3 bases; bases outside gene matches: 11. Germline V CDR1 and CDR2: SNHLY, FYNNEI. TCRdb keeps only in-frame clones here, not all; method: immunoSEQ multiplex PCR. The sample shows about 21,000 clones, under 85% of them seen only once. The chain is built from TRBV2 and TRBJ2-7; 8 positions agree with TRBD2. Sequencing input: CD8+ T cells sorted from blood. This clonotype originated in a man aged 18 to 29 with rheumatoid arthritis. In DNA, the CDR3 is TGTGCCAGCAACCCCCTGGGTAGCGGGGACTACGAGCAGTACTTC. It yields the protein CASNPLGSGDYEQYF.